One sample yielded the 18 T cell receptor beta chains listed below, sequenced in a study of shared clonotypes between healthy human individuals. Using immunoSEQ multiplex PCR, the repertoire was profiled, and TCRdb retains in-frame clones only, with some absent. The sample shows about 2.1 million clones, around 93% of them seen only once. In the naive CD8 group, cells lacked CD45RO and were positively selected for CCR7, so terminally differentiated effector memory CD45RA+ cells were left out. Sample: naive CD8+ T cells from PBMCs. These receptors were obtained from a man aged 18 to 29 in good health. Some clones in this sample may be carry-over from other donors' samples.

The chain has TRBV5-1 and TRBJ1-1; TRBD1 aligns across 7 bases. The germline V gene has CDR1 SGHRS and CDR2 YFSETQ. The CDR3 runs to 23 residues. V trimming: 0 bases; J trimming: 1 base; junction bases outside the gene matches: 27. CDR3 in DNA: TGCGCCAGCAGCTTGGGGGGCGGGACAGACAAACGCTGGATCCCATACCAGAACACTGAAGCTTTCTTT. This translates into CASSLGGGTDKRWIPYQNTEAFF.

Points on this clone: This sample includes further DNA sequences coding for the same CDR3. The genes are TRBV6-1 and TRBJ2-7; the D gene is possibly TRBD2 (6 bases). V dropped 8 bases and J dropped 0 bases, with 8 bases sitting between them. Germline assignment: CDR1 MNHNS and CDR2 SASEGT. CDR3 length: 12 amino acids. CDR3 in DNA: TGTGCCAGCTCGGGAGACTCCTACGAGCAGTACTTC. As protein: CASSGDSYEQYF.

The J gene is TRBJ2-2, the V gene TRBV6-1; D is uncertain. V shed 0 bases and J shed 5 bases, with 13 bases lying between them. The germline V gene has CDR1 MNHNS and CDR2 SASEGT. The CDR3 extends over 16 amino acids. The CDR3 nucleotides read TGTGCCAGCAGTGAAGCGCGGTTTGGTGGGACCGGGGAGCTGTTTTTT. Translated, it gives CASSEARFGGTGELFF.

V is TRBV7-8 and J is TRBJ2-1; D unresolved. The germline gives CDR1 SGHVS, CDR2 FQNEAQ. Trimming shortened V by 2 bases and J by 10 bases, and 9 bases separated the two germline ends. The CDR3 has 12 residues. The CDR3 bases are TGTGCCAGCAGCTTAATGGACGGAGAGCAGTTCTTC. Its protein product is CASSLMDGEQFF.

DNA for the CDR3: TGTGCCAGCAGTCCTTCCCGGGGGCCCTCGGCTGGGGCCAACGTCCTGACTTTC. Translated, it gives CASSPSRGPSAGANVLTF. This chain joins TRBV27 and TRBJ2-6; D may correspond to TRBD1 or TRBD2 (6 bases each). The CDR3 runs 18 residues. Deletions cut 5 bases from V and 2 bases from J, with 19 bases between. Germline-derived CDR1 and CDR2 are MNHEY and SMNVEV (reference sequence). The variable domain in full, completed from reference TRBV27 and TRBJ2-6, reads EAQVTQNPRYLITVTGKKLTVTCSQNMNHEYMSWYRQDPGLGLRQIYYSMNVEVTDKGDVPEGYKVSRKEKRNFPLILESPSPNQTSLYFCASSPSRGPSAGANVLTFGAGSRLTVL.

This clone was recorded only once. The genes are TRBV4-1 and TRBJ2-2; no reliable D call. The germline V gene has CDR1 MGHRA and CDR2 YSYEKL. The CDR3 length is 15 residues. Trimming removed 0 bases from V and 3 bases from J, with 8 bases in between. CDR3 coding DNA: TGCGCCAGCAGCCAAGAGTTCGGCGACACCGGGGAGCTGTTTTTT. The encoded protein is CASSQEFGDTGELFF.

This clone was seen a handful of times. The V gene is TRBV2, the J gene TRBJ2-7; 10 nucleotides line up with TRBD1. The CDR3 sequence is 15 residues long. The germline V gene has CDR1 SNHLY and CDR2 FYNNEI. Trimming at V came to 6 bases and at J to 3 bases, leaving 8 bases not matched to a gene. The CDR3 region has the DNA TGTGCCAGCAGGGATAGGGACAGGGGAGGCTACGAGCAGTACTTC. Residues: CASRDRDRGGYEQYF.

The rearrangement joins TRBV6-6 to TRBJ1-1, with 7 bases fitting TRBD1. The CDR3 extends over 15 amino acids. The V segment lost 6 bases and the J segment 0 bases; nucleotides outside the gene matches: 7. Germline V gives CDR1 MNHNY, CDR2 SVGAGI (reference sequence). The CDR3 sequence is CASRLGGGMNTEAFF. The CDR3 bases are TGTGCCAGCAGATTAGGGGGCGGGATGAACACTGAAGCTTTCTTT.

The chain uses TRBV27 and TRBJ1-1; D is unresolved. The CDR3 consists of 16 residues. The V gene's germline CDR1 is MNHEY and CDR2 SMNVEV (reference sequence). V lost 8 bases, J lost 2 bases, and 21 bases lay in between. The CDR3 protein is CASAPTPGPPNTEAFF. CDR3 nucleotide sequence: TGTGCCAGCGCCCCAACCCCTGGACCCCCCAACACTGAAGCTTTCTTT.

This clone was seen only once. CDR3 in DNA: TGTGCCAGTATATGGGGCAATGAGCAGTTCTTC. As protein: CASIWGNEQFF. The chain uses TRBV19 and TRBJ2-1; no reliable D call. CDR1 is LNHDA, CDR2 SQIVND, per germline (reference sequence). The CDR3 consists of 11 residues. V was trimmed by 7 bases and J by 6 bases, leaving 7 bases between them.

This sequence joins TRBV30 and TRBJ2-3; 10 positions match TRBD2. V lost 1 base to trimming and J lost 4 bases; unmatched junction nucleotides: 8. The CDR3 is 16 amino acids. Germline V lookup: CDR1 GTSNPN, CDR2 SVGIG (reference sequence). The DNA of the CDR3 is TGTGCCTGGAGTGATGAAGGAGCGGGAGGGGCAGATACGCAGTATTTT. Translating gives CAWSDEGAGGADTQYF.

This clone was recorded only once. The chain combines TRBV4-1 with TRBJ2-7; D possibly corresponds to TRBD2 (5 bases). Germline V gene sequence: CDR1 MGHRA, CDR2 YSYEKL. The V end was cut by 3 bases, the J end by 1 base, with 7 bases between. The CDR3 loop spans 13 amino acids. CDR3 bases: TGCGCCAGCAGCCAGAGGGATTCCTACGAGCAGTACTTC. Residues: CASSQRDSYEQYF.

This chain joins TRBV4-1 and TRBJ1-4, with TRBD1 as a possible D gene (5 bases). The CDR3 extends over 14 amino acids. Germline assignment: CDR1 MGHRA and CDR2 YSYEKL. V lost 4 bases to trimming and J lost 8 bases, with 14 bases between them. CDR3 protein: CASSPRGAGEKLFF. The CDR3 DNA is TGCGCCAGCAGCCCCCGCGGGGCTGGCGAAAAACTGTTTTTT.

The chain has TRBV4-1 and TRBJ2-5, with D uncertain. The CDR3 runs 15 residues. In germline, CDR1 is MGHRA, CDR2 YSYEKL. V was shortened by 3 bases and J by 0 bases, with 11 bases between the two germline ends. CDR3 sequence: CASSHLTEHQETQYF. Here the CDR3 DNA reads TGCGCCAGCAGCCACCTGACGGAACACCAAGAGACCCAGTACTTC.

The chain employs TRBV12-5 and TRBJ2-1; 7 bases are a match to TRBD2. Looked up from germline, CDR1 is LGHNT and CDR2 is FRNRAP. V lost 6 bases to trimming and J lost 3 bases; unmatched junction nucleotides: 11. CDR3 length: 16 residues. The CDR3 here is CASGPETSLLYNEQFF. CDR3 bases: TGTGCTAGTGGCCCTGAGACTAGCCTCCTCTACAATGAGCAGTTCTTC. The full variable domain, in which reference TRBV12-5 and TRBJ2-1 provide the parts outside the CDR3, is DARVTQTPRHKVTEMGQEVTMRCQPILGHNTVFWYRQTMMQGLELLAYFRNRAPLDDSGMPKDRFSAEMPDATLATLKIQPSEPRDSAVYFCASGPETSLLYNEQFFGPGTRLTVL.

This clone was counted once. V gene TRBV11-2 combines with J gene TRBJ2-7, with TRBD2 identical over 9 bases. The CDR3 has 15 amino acids. V was pared by 4 bases and J by 2 bases, with 6 bases of the junction left unmatched. Germline V gene sequence: CDR1 SGHAT, CDR2 FQNNGV. This CDR3 reads CASSSLSGSPYEQYF. The CDR3 DNA follows: TGTGCCAGCAGCTCTCTTAGCGGGAGCCCCTACGAGCAGTACTTC.

This clone was detected once. V gene TRBV27 combines with J gene TRBJ1-2, with D possibly matching TRBD1 (5 bases). In germline, CDR1 is MNHEY, CDR2 SMNVEV (reference sequence). The germline V and J ends were trimmed by 6 bases and 6 bases, with 14 bases remaining between them. This CDR3 spans 13 amino acids. CDR3 sequence (DNA): TGTGCCAGCAGACCCCAGGGTTTTGATGGCTACACCTTC. It is translated as CASRPQGFDGYTF.

The J gene is TRBJ1-5, the V gene TRBV10-3; maybe TRBD1 (5 bases). Germline V CDR1 and CDR2: ENHRY, SYGVKD. This CDR3 has 17 amino acids. Trimming removed 0 bases at V and 7 bases at J, with 19 bases between. This CDR3 is CAISESSREGGGQPQHF. The CDR3 DNA reads TGTGCCATCAGTGAGTCGAGCAGGGAAGGAGGTGGACAGCCCCAGCATTTT.